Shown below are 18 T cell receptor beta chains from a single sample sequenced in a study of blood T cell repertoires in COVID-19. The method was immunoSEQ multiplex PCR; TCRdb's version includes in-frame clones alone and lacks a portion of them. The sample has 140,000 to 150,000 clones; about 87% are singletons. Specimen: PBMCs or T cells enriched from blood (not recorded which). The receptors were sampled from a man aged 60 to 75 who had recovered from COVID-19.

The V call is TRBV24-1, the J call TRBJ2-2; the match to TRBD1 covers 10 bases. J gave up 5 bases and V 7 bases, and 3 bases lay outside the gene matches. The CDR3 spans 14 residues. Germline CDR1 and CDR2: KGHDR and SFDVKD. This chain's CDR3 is CATSGTGVTGELFF. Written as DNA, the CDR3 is TGTGCCACCAGCGGGACAGGGGTGACCGGGGAGCTGTTTTTT.

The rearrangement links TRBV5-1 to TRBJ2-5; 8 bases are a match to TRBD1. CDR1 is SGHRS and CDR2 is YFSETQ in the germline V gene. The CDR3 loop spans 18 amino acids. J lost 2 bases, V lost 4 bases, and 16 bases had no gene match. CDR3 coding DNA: TGCGCCAGCAGCGCCTGGACAGGGAGATCGGACAATCAAGAGACCCAGTACTTC. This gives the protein CASSAWTGRSDNQETQYF.

The CDR3 region is CASSGKVGGNQPQHF. The CDR3 DNA follows: TGTGCCAGTAGCGGGAAAGTTGGGGGGAATCAGCCCCAGCATTTT. V and J are TRBV19 and TRBJ1-5, with a possible D match to TRBD1 (5 bases). The germline V and J ends were trimmed by 6 bases and 4 bases, with 16 bases remaining between them. This CDR3 is built from 15 residues. Germline CDR1 and CDR2: LNHDA and SQIVND (reference sequence).

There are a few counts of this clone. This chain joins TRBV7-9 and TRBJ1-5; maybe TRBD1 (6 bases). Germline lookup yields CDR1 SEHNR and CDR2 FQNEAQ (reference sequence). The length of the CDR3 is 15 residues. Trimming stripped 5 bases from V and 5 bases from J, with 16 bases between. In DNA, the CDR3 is TGTGCCAGCAGCGGAGACAGGCAGGGAGATCAGCCCCAGCATTTT. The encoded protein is CASSGDRQGDQPQHF. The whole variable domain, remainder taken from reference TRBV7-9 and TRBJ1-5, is DTGVSQNPRHKITKRGQNVTFRCDPISEHNRLYWYRQTLGQGPEFLTYFQNEAQLEKSRLLSDRFSAERPKGSFSTLEIQRTEQGDSAMYLCASSGDRQGDQPQHFGDGTRLSIL.

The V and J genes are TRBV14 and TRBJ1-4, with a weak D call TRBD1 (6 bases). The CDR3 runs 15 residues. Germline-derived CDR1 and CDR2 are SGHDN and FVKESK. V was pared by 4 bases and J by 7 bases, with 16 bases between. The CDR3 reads CASSLRRDTPEKLFF. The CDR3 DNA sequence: TGTGCCAGCAGCCTCCGCCGGGACACCCCTGAAAAACTGTTTTTT.

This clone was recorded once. CDR3 bases: TGTGCCAGTAGTTTTCGGGAGGGCTTCAAAGATACGCAGTATTTT. It translates to CASSFREGFKDTQYF. The genes are TRBV19 and TRBJ2-3; 8 bases are shared with TRBD2. CDR3 length equals 15 residues. CDR1 LNHDA and CDR2 SQIVND come from the germline V gene (reference sequence). V trimming: 5 bases; J trimming: 5 bases; junction bases outside the gene matches: 9.

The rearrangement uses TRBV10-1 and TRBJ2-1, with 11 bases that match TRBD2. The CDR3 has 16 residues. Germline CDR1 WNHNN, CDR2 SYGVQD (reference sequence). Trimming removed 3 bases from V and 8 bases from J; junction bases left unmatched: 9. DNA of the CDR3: TGCGCCAGCAGTGACCGACTAGCGGGACTCGACGATGAGCAGTTCTTC. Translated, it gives CASSDRLAGLDDEQFF.

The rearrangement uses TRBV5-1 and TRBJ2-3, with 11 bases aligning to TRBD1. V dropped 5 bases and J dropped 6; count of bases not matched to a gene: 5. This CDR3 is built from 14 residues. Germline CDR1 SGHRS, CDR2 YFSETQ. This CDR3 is CASRRTGGSDTQYF. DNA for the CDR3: TGCGCCAGCAGGAGGACAGGGGGCTCGGATACGCAGTATTTT. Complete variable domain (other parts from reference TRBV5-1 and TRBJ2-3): KAGVTQTPRYLIKTRGQQVTLSCSPISGHRSVSWYQQTPGQGLQFLFEYFSETQRNKGNFPGRFSGRQFSNSRSEMNVSTLELGDSALYLCASRRTGGSDTQYFGPGTRLTVL.

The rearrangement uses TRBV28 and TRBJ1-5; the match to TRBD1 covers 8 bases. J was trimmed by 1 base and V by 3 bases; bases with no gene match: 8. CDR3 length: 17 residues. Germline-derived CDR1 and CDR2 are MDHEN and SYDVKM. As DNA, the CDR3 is TGTGCCAGCAGTTTTCACAGGGGGAAAGGGAGCAATCAGCCCCAGCATTTT. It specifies CASSFHRGKGSNQPQHF.

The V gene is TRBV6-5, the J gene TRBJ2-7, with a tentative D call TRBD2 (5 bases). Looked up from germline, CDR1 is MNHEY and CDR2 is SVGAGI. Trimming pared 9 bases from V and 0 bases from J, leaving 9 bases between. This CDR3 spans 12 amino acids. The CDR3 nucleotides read TGTGCCAGTGAGGGAAACTCCTACGAGCAGTACTTC. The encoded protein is CASEGNSYEQYF.

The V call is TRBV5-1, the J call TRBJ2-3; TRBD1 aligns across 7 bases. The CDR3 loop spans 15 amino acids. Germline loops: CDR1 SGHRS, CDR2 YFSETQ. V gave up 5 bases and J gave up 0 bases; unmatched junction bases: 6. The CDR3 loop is CASSDRETSTDTQYF. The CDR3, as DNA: TGCGCCAGCAGTGACAGGGAGACTAGCACAGATACGCAGTATTTT.

DNA for the CDR3: TGTGCCAGCAGCTTAGCAGAGAATCAGCCCCAGCATTTT. Translation gives CASSLAENQPQHF. The chain has TRBV7-2 and TRBJ1-5; D is unclear. CDR3 size: 13 residues. CDR1 SGHTA and CDR2 FQGNSA come from the germline V gene. V shed 0 bases and J shed 4 bases, with 4 bases lying between them.

The CDR3 nucleotides read TGTGCCAGCAGTCCCCGGGGGGCTAGCAATCAGCCCCAGCATTTT. Amino acid sequence: CASSPRGASNQPQHF. J is TRBJ1-5 and V is TRBV6-5, with a weak D call TRBD1 (6 bases). Trimming shortened V by 5 bases and J by 0 bases, and 11 bases separated the two germline ends. Germline V CDR1 and CDR2: MNHEY, SVGAGI. The CDR3 sequence is 15 residues long.

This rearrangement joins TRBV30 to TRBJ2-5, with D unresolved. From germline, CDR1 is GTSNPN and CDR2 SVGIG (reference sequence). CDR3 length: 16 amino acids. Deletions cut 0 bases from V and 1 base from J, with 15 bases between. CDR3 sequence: CAWSVRALPTQETQYF. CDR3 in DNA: TGTGCCTGGAGTGTAAGAGCTCTCCCTACCCAAGAGACCCAGTACTTC.

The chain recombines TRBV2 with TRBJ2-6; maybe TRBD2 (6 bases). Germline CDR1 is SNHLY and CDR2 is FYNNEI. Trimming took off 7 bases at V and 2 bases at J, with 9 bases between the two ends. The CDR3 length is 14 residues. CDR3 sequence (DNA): TGTGCCAGCATAAGGGAGGCTGGGGCCAACGTCCTGACTTTC. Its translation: CASIREAGANVLTF.

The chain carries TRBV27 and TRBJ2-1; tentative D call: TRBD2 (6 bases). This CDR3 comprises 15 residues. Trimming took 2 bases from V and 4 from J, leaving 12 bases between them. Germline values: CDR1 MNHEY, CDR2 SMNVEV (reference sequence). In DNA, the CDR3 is TGTGCCAGCAGTTTACTCGGCGGGGTTTACAATGAGCAGTTCTTC. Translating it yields CASSLLGGVYNEQFF.

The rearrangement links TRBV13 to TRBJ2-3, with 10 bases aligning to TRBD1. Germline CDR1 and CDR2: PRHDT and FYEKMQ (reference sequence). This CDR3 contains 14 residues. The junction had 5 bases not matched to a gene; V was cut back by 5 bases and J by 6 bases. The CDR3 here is CASSAGTGVDTQYF. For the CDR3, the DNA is TGTGCCAGCAGCGCCGGGACAGGGGTCGATACGCAGTATTTT.

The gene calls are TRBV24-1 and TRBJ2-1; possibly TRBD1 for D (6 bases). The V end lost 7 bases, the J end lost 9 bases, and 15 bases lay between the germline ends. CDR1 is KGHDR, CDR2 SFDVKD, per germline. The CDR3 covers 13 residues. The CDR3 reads CATSRDNSVEQFF. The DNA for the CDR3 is TGTGCCACCAGCCGGGACAACTCCGTTGAGCAGTTCTTC.